These T cell receptor beta chains were read from a single sample in a study of PD-L1 blockade in urothelial cancer. Sequencing was performed with immunoSEQ multiplex PCR; in TCRdb, only in-frame clones are kept and a portion is missing. The table shows over 50,000 clones, with 70% to 90% occurring only once. Sequenced material: PBMCs, taken around atezolizumab (anti-PD-L1) treatment. The receptors were sampled from a middle-aged man with urothelial cancer. Both conserved end residues are part of each CDR3. The D gene is left open where the match is weak. Rows may omit the clone size; those that give it use once, few, many or a size class.

j_gene: TRBJ1-2
d_gene: .
abundance: once
v_gene: TRBV19
CDR3aa: CASSPQHRDVGYTF
CDR3nt: TGTGCCAGTAGTCCCCAACACAGGGATGTTGGCTACACCTTC

j_gene: TRBJ2-3
d_gene: TRBD2
abundance: .
v_gene: TRBV2
CDR3aa: CASSGGLALLQDTQYF
CDR3nt: TGTGCCAGCAGTGGGGGACTAGCGCTACTGCAGGATACGCAGTATTTT

j_gene: TRBJ2-7
d_gene: TRBD2
abundance: once
v_gene: TRBV19
CDR3aa: CASSQGTSGRFYEQYF
CDR3nt: TGTGCCAGTAGCCAAGGGACTAGCGGGAGATTCTACGAGCAGTACTTC

j_gene: TRBJ1-4
d_gene: TRBD1
abundance: .
v_gene: TRBV28
CDR3aa: CASSPRDRTNEKLFF
CDR3nt: TGTGCCAGCAGCCCCCGGGACAGGACTAATGAAAAACTGTTTTTT

j_gene: TRBJ1-5
d_gene: .
abundance: few
v_gene: TRBV20-1
CDR3aa: CSAGGSQPQHF
CDR3nt: TGCAGTGCAGGCGGTAGTCAGCCCCAGCATTTT

j_gene: TRBJ2-3
d_gene: TRBD1
abundance: .
v_gene: TRBV9
CDR3aa: CASSGPRDRVYPDTQYF
CDR3nt: TGTGCCAGCAGCGGACCCCGGGACAGGGTTTACCCAGATACGCAGTATTTT

j_gene: TRBJ1-5
d_gene: .
abundance: .
v_gene: TRBV4-1
CDR3aa: CASSSKEGQPQHF
CDR3nt: TGCGCCAGCAGCTCCAAGGAGGGGCAGCCCCAGCATTTT

j_gene: TRBJ1-1
d_gene: .
abundance: .
v_gene: TRBV18
CDR3aa: CASRRQEDTEAFF
CDR3nt: TGTGCCAGCCGTCGGCAGGAGGACACTGAAGCTTTCTTT

j_gene: TRBJ1-4
d_gene: .
abundance: .
v_gene: TRBV5-1
CDR3aa: CAPLEDRQKLFF
CDR3nt: TGCGCCCCCCTTGAGGACAGACAAAAACTGTTTTTT

j_gene: TRBJ1-4
d_gene: .
abundance: .
v_gene: TRBV7-2
CDR3aa: CASSLGRPGDRNEKLFF
CDR3nt: TGTGCCAGCAGCTTAGGGCGCCCGGGTGATCGTAATGAAAAACTGTTTTTT

j_gene: TRBJ1-1
d_gene: .
abundance: .
v_gene: TRBV5-4
CDR3aa: CASSPSWIGGTEAFF
CDR3nt: TGTGCCAGCAGCCCATCTTGGATAGGGGGCACTGAAGCTTTCTTT

j_gene: TRBJ2-2
d_gene: .
abundance: few
v_gene: TRBV19
CDR3aa: CASSIGSNTGELFF
CDR3nt: TGTGCCAGTAGTATCGGGTCTAACACCGGGGAGCTGTTTTTT

j_gene: TRBJ1-5
d_gene: TRBD1
abundance: .
v_gene: TRBV18
CDR3aa: CASRGTGVNQPQHF
CDR3nt: TGTGCCAGCAGAGGGACAGGGGTCAATCAGCCCCAGCATTTT

j_gene: TRBJ1-1
d_gene: TRBD1
abundance: .
v_gene: TRBV6-5
CDR3aa: CASSYWTGGREAFF
CDR3nt: TGTGCCAGCAGTTACTGGACAGGGGGAAGGGAAGCTTTCTTT

j_gene: TRBJ1-1
d_gene: .
abundance: .
v_gene: TRBV18
CDR3aa: CASSPLGQDTEAFF
CDR3nt: TGTGCCAGCTCACCACTTGGTCAGGACACTGAAGCTTTCTTT

j_gene: TRBJ1-6
d_gene: .
abundance: .
v_gene: TRBV28
CDR3aa: CASRSPSTSSYNSPLHF
CDR3nt: TGTGCCAGCAGATCTCCCTCGACAAGCTCCTATAATTCACCCCTCCACTTT

j_gene: TRBJ2-5
d_gene: TRBD1
abundance: .
v_gene: TRBV2
CDR3aa: CASRPGQERETQYF
CDR3nt: TGTGCCAGCAGGCCGGGACAGGAAAGAGAGACCCAGTACTTC

j_gene: TRBJ2-7
d_gene: TRBD1
abundance: .
v_gene: TRBV25-1
CDR3aa: CASSEPGQGSYEQYF
CDR3nt: TGTGCCAGCAGTGAACCGGGACAGGGGTCTTACGAGCAGTACTTC

j_gene: TRBJ2-7
d_gene: TRBD1
abundance: .
v_gene: TRBV28
CDR3aa: CASSSPGQGTYEQYF
CDR3nt: TGTGCCAGCAGTTCCCCGGGACAGGGGACCTACGAGCAGTACTTC

j_gene: TRBJ2-5
d_gene: TRBD2
abundance: .
v_gene: TRBV19
CDR3aa: CASSGSSGWGGETQYF
CDR3nt: TGTGCCAGTAGTGGATCTAGCGGGTGGGGAGGAGAGACCCAGTACTTC

j_gene: TRBJ2-2
d_gene: .
abundance: once
v_gene: TRBV30
CDR3aa: CAWSRGQSNTGELFF
CDR3nt: TGTGCCTGGAGTCGCGGACAGTCGAACACCGGGGAGCTGTTTTTT

j_gene: TRBJ2-7
d_gene: TRBD2
abundance: .
v_gene: TRBV6-4
CDR3aa: CASSDLADSTYEQYF
CDR3nt: TGTGCCAGCAGTGACCTAGCGGATTCAACCTACGAGCAGTACTTC

j_gene: TRBJ2-7
d_gene: .
abundance: .
v_gene: TRBV11-2
CDR3aa: CASSLATGSYEQYF
CDR3nt: TGTGCCAGCAGCTTAGCAACAGGCTCCTACGAGCAGTACTTC

j_gene: TRBJ1-5
d_gene: .
abundance: .
v_gene: TRBV6-6
CDR3aa: CASSYEGRNQPQHF
CDR3nt: TGTGCCAGCAGTTACGAGGGCCGCAATCAGCCCCAGCATTTT

j_gene: TRBJ2-7
d_gene: .
abundance: .
v_gene: TRBV6-1
CDR3aa: CASRNDYGYEQYF
CDR3nt: TGTGCCAGCAGAAACGACTACGGTTACGAGCAGTACTTC

j_gene: TRBJ2-7
d_gene: .
abundance: few
v_gene: TRBV6-1
CDR3aa: CAILSGARDFYEQYF
CDR3nt: TGTGCCATCCTAAGTGGGGCGCGGGATTTCTACGAGCAGTACTTC

j_gene: TRBJ2-7
d_gene: TRBD2
abundance: .
v_gene: TRBV5-5
CDR3aa: CASSPLAGGLRNEQYF
CDR3nt: TGTGCCAGCAGCCCTCTAGCGGGAGGGTTAAGAAACGAGCAGTACTTC

j_gene: TRBJ2-7
d_gene: .
abundance: .
v_gene: TRBV11-3
CDR3aa: CASSPDPTSYEQYF
CDR3nt: TGTGCCAGCAGCCCCGACCCGACTAGCTACGAGCAGTACTTC